The TCR beta chain described here comes from a study of CD4 and CD8 cells across lung adenocarcinoma regions. Losses at the gene ends were 0 bases for V and 0 bases for J; bases not matched to a gene: 9. The CDR3 totals 18 residues. Germline V gene sequence: CDR1 SGHRS, CDR2 YFSETQ. TCRdb reanalysed the PCR reads using MiXCR and keeps one entry per CDR3 protein. The sample consists of 20,000 to 25,000 distinct CDR3 sequences, approximately 54% of them appearing once. The patients had localized lung adenocarcinoma, a non-small cell subtype. In this sample, this clonotype turned up a few times. The TCR originated in a female donor with lung adenocarcinoma. The CD4 and CD8 labels of this study may be unreliable. The rearrangement links TRBV5-1 to TRBJ2-1, with TRBD2 identical over 7 bases. The material sequenced was CD8+ T cells from the center of a lung tumor. CDR3 protein: CASSLEALAATSYNEQFF. The CDR3 nucleotides are TGCGCCAGCAGCTTGGAAGCCCTAGCGGCTACCTCCTACAATGAGCAGTTCTTC. Drawing the rest from reference TRBV5-1 and TRBJ2-1, the complete variable domain is KAGVTQTPRYLIKTRGQQVTLSCSPISGHRSVSWYQQTPGQGLQFLFEYFSETQRNKGNFPGRFSGRQFSNSRSEMNVSTLELGDSALYLCASSLEALAATSYNEQFFGPGTRLTVL.